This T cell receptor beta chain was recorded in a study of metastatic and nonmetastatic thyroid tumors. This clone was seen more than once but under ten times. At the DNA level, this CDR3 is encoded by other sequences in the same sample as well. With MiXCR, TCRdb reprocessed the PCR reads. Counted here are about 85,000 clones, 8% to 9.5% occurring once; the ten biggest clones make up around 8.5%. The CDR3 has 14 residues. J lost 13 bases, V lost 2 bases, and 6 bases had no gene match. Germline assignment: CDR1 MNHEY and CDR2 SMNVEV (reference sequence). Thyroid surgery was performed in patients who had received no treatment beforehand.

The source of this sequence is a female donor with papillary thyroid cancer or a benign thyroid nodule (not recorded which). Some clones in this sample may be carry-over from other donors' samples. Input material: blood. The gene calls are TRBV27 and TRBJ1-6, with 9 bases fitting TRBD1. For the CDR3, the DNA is TGTGCCAGCAGTTTACGACAGGGGGGCTCGCCCCTCCACTTT. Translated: CASSLRQGGSPLHF.